Listed below are T cell receptor beta chains from one sample, sequenced in a study of shared clonotypes between healthy human individuals. Here immunoSEQ multiplex PCR was the method, and the copy in TCRdb shows in-frame clones only, minus some. The sample has 2 million to 2.5 million clones, about 95% seen once. Sequenced material: naive CD4+ T cells sorted from blood. These receptor sequences come from a man aged 18 to 30 in good health. CDR3s include the opening cysteine and the closing phenylalanine or tryptophan. D genes are given only for firm matches. Only some rows state a clone size, as once, few, many or a class for expanded clones.

abundance	d_gene	v_gene	j_gene	CDR3nt	CDR3aa
-	-	TRBV18	TRBJ2-1	TGTGCCAGCTCACCGCACAATGAGCAGTTCTTC	CASSPHNEQFF
-	-	TRBV6-1	TRBJ2-2	TGTGCCAGCAGGGGTCCTTACACCGGGGAGCTGTTTTTT	CASRGPYTGELFF
-	TRBD2	TRBV10-3	TRBJ2-7	TGTGCCATCACCGAGGGACTAGCGGAGACCTACGAGCAGTACTTC	CAITEGLAETYEQYF
once	-	TRBV27	TRBJ1-4	TGTGCCAGCATCCTAACGGGGCTTTTT	CASILTGLF
once	-	TRBV5-6	TRBJ2-2	TGTGCCAGCAGCCGGGACGGCGGACTCAGGACCGGGGAGCTGTTTTTT	CASSRDGGLRTGELFF
-	TRBD2	TRBV7-2	TRBJ2-7	TGTGCCAGCAGCTTAAGGCTAGCGGGAGGGCCCTACGAGCAGTACTTC	CASSLRLAGGPYEQYF
-	TRBD1	TRBV19	TRBJ2-1	TGTGCCAGTAGTATCTCGCCAGGGGGTGATAGAAGCTCCTACAATGAGCAGTTCTTC	CASSISPGGDRSSYNEQFF
-	-	TRBV28	TRBJ1-4	TGTGCCAGCAGTTTAAGTGAAAAACTGTTTTTT	CASSLSEKLFF
once	-	TRBV10-3	TRBJ2-3	TGTGCCATCAGTGAGACAGGGCCACGAATAACCTTT	CAISETGPRITF
-	TRBD2	TRBV10-3	TRBJ2-2	TGTGCCATCAGTGGGACTAGACCAAACACCGGGGAGCTGTTTTTT	CAISGTRPNTGELFF
-	-	TRBV7-8	TRBJ1-6	TGTGCCAGCAGCCACCTAAAAGGACAGTATAATTCACCCCTCCACTTT	CASSHLKGQYNSPLHF
-	-	TRBV11-3	TRBJ2-2	TGTGCCAGCAGCTACCCAGTCGGCACCGGGGAGCTGTTTTTT	CASSYPVGTGELFF
-	TRBD1	TRBV6-4	TRBJ1-4	TGTGCCAGCAGTGACTCTGGACAGGGAGAACCCGGAGTAATCCCTATTAATGAAAAACTGTTTTTT	CASSDSGQGEPGVIPINEKLFF
-	-	TRBV19	TRBJ1-6	TGTGCCAGTAGGAGGACCCGGACAATCAATAATTCACCCCTCCACTTT	CASRRTRTINNSPLHF
-	-	TRBV14	TRBJ2-1	TGTGCCAGCAGCCAACTGGTCAATGAGCAGTTCTTC	CASSQLVNEQFF
-	TRBD2	TRBV7-8	TRBJ2-5	TGTGCCAGCAGCTTAGACTTCGCGGCGGGAGCTGGGGAGACCCAGTACTTC	CASSLDFAAGAGETQYF
-	TRBD2	TRBV18	TRBJ2-2	TGTGCCAGCTCACAATGGACTAGCGGGGGGTTCCCGACGAACACCGGGGAGCTGTTTTTT	CASSQWTSGGFPTNTGELFF
-	-	TRBV6-6	TRBJ1-5	TGTGCCAGCAGTTACGGGCAGGCCCAGAATCAGCCCCAGCATTTT	CASSYGQAQNQPQHF
-	-	TRBV6-6	TRBJ2-7	TGTGCCAGCAGCCGTCTAGGGGACCTTAAGTCCTACGAGCAGTACTTC	CASSRLGDLKSYEQYF
-	TRBD2	TRBV5-1	TRBJ2-3	TGCGCCAGCAGCTTGGTAGCGGGAGTTACAGATACGCAGTATTTT	CASSLVAGVTDTQYF
-	-	TRBV5-4	TRBJ2-5	TGTGCCAGCAGCTTGTCTCCAGTCCCACGGGAGACCCAGTACTTC	CASSLSPVPRETQYF
-	TRBD2	TRBV28	TRBJ2-7	TGTGCCGCCCAATTTAGCGGGACTGATTCCTACGAGCAGTACTTC	CAAQFSGTDSYEQYF
-	-	TRBV5-1	TRBJ2-5	TGCGCCAGCAGCCCGACAGTGGCGGAAGAGACCCAGTACTTC	CASSPTVAEETQYF
-	-	TRBV4-3	TRBJ1-5	TGCGCCAGCAGCCAAGAGGGGACGGGTAATCAGCCCCAGCATTTT	CASSQEGTGNQPQHF
-	TRBD2	TRBV11-3	TRBJ2-3	TGTGCCAGCATCGAAGCGGGGGGGCCGTCAGATACGCAGTATTTT	CASIEAGGPSDTQYF
-	-	TRBV7-2	TRBJ2-5	TGTGCCAGCAGCAAGGGAAGTACGGAGACCCAGTACTTC	CASSKGSTETQYF
-	-	TRBV4-3	TRBJ1-2	TGCGCCAGCAGCCAAGATCCTGGTCCCGGGAGCTCGGGCTACACCTTC	CASSQDPGPGSSGYTF
-	TRBD1	TRBV2	TRBJ2-7	TGTGCCAGCAGTGAGGGACAGTTCTACGAGCAGTACTTC	CASSEGQFYEQYF
-	-	TRBV19	TRBJ2-2	TGTGCCAGTATAGGGGACTTCCGAAAGACCGGGGAGCTGTTTTTT	CASIGDFRKTGELFF
-	TRBD2	TRBV28	TRBJ2-1	TGTGCCAGCACCGTTGGACTAGTAAACTACAATGAGCAGTTCTTC	CASTVGLVNYNEQFF
-	TRBD2	TRBV5-4	TRBJ2-2	TGTGCCAGCAGCTTCAGCGGGAGGGCCGTCGGGGAGCCGTTTTTT	CASSFSGRAVGEPFF
-	-	TRBV11-2	TRBJ2-5	TGTGCCAGCAGCTTAGACGGGGGGCTACGCCAAGAGACCCAGTACTTC	CASSLDGGLRQETQYF
once	-	TRBV5-6	TRBJ2-7	TGTGCCAGCAGCTTGGGAGTACGTAACGAGCAGTACTTC	CASSLGVRNEQYF
-	TRBD1	TRBV19	TRBJ1-1	TGTGCCAGTAGTCTAGCGACAGGGCTCACTGAAGCTTTCTTT	CASSLATGLTEAFF
-	TRBD1	TRBV19	TRBJ1-5	TGTGCCAGTAGTATCGACAGGGTGGGAAATCAGCCCCAGCATTTT	CASSIDRVGNQPQHF
-	TRBD2	TRBV6-1	TRBJ2-5	TGTGCCAGCAGTGACGAGTTCCGACTAGCGGGGGTAGGGACCCAGTACTTC	CASSDEFRLAGVGTQYF
once	TRBD2	TRBV27	TRBJ2-3	TGTGCCAGCCGGAGCGGGGGATATTACACAGATACGCAGTATTTT	CASRSGGYYTDTQYF
-	-	TRBV28	TRBJ1-1	TGTGCCAGCAGTGGGCAAGTGGGGAACGCTGAAGCTTTCTTT	CASSGQVGNAEAFF
-	TRBD1	TRBV10-3	TRBJ2-2	TGTGCCATCAGTCAAGGGGGCGCGGACACCGGGGAGCTGTTTTTT	CAISQGGADTGELFF
-	-	TRBV5-8	TRBJ2-3	TGTGCCAGCAGCCAAGGACAGTACCTAGCAACAGATACGCAGTATTTT	CASSQGQYLATDTQYF
-	TRBD1	TRBV6-1	TRBJ2-2	TGTGCCAGCAGTGAAGCGGGACAGGCCTTCGGGGAGCTGTTTTTT	CASSEAGQAFGELFF
once	TRBD2	TRBV6-5	TRBJ2-7	TGTGCCAGCAGTTTCGGGGGGGCCCCCTACGAGCAGTACTTC	CASSFGGAPYEQYF
-	-	TRBV6-1	TRBJ1-5	TGTGCCAGCAGACAGGGTTACAATCAGCCCCAGCATTTT	CASRQGYNQPQHF
-	-	TRBV25-1	TRBJ1-2	TGTGCCAGCAGTGAACTCCCAGGGCCTTTTAACTATGGCTACACCTTC	CASSELPGPFNYGYTF
few	-	TRBV19	TRBJ2-7	TGTGCCAGTAGTATGGAGAGCTACGAGCAGTACTTC	CASSMESYEQYF
-	TRBD2	TRBV5-4	TRBJ2-7	TGTGCCAGCAGCCGGACTAGCGGGAGGGACAACGAGCAGTACTTC	CASSRTSGRDNEQYF
-	-	TRBV2	TRBJ2-3	TGTGCCAGCAGTGTAACAGCTAGCACAGATACGCAGTATTTT	CASSVTASTDTQYF
-	TRBD2	TRBV5-4	TRBJ2-5	TGTGCCAGCAGCACCGCACTAGCGGGGGGGCAAGAGACCCAGTACTTC	CASSTALAGGQETQYF
-	-	TRBV5-4	TRBJ1-2	TGTGCCAGCAGCTCGAGAGAACAGGTTAACTATGGCTACACCTTC	CASSSREQVNYGYTF